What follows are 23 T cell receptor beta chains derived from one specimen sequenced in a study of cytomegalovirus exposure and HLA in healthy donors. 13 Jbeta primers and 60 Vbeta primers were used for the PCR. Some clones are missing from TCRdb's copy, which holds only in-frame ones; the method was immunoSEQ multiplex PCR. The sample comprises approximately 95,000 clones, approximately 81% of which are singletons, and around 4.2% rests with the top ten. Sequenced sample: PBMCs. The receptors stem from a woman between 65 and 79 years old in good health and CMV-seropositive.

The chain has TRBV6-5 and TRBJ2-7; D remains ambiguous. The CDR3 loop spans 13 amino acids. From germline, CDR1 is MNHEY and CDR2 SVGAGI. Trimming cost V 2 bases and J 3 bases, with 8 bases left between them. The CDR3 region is CASSYGANYEQYF. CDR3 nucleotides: TGTGCCAGCAGTTACGGAGCGAACTACGAGCAGTACTTC.

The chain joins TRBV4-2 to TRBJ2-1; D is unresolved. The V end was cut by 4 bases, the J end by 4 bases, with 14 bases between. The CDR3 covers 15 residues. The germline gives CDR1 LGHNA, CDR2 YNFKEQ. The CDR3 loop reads CASSLGRPTYNEQFF. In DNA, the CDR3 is TGTGCCAGCAGCCTCGGTAGGCCGACATACAATGAGCAGTTCTTC.

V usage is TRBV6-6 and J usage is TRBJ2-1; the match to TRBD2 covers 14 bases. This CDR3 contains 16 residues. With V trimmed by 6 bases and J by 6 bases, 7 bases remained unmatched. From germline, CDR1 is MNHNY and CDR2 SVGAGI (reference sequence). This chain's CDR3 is CASRRTGTSGSNEQFF. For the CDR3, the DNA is TGTGCCAGCAGGAGAACCGGGACTAGCGGGAGCAATGAGCAGTTCTTC.

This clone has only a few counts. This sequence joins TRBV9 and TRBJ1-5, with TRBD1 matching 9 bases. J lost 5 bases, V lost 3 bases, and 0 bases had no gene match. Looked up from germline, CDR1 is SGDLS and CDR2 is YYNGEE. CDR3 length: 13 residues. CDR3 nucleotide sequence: TGTGCCAGCAGCGGACAGGGGGATCAGCCCCAGCATTTT. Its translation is CASSGQGDQPQHF.

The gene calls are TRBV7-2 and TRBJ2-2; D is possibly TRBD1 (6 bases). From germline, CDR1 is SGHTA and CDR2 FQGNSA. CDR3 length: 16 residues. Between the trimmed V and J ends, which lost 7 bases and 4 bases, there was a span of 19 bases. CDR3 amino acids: CASTASRGSGTGELFF. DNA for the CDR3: TGTGCCAGCACCGCTAGTAGGGGGTCGGGCACCGGGGAGCTGTTTTTT.

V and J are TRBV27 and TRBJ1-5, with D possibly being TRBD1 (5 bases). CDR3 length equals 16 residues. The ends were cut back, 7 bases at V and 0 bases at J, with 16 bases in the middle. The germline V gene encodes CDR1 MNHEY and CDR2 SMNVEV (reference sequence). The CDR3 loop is CASTGREIYSNQPQHF. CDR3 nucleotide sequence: TGTGCCAGCACGGGACGGGAGATCTATAGCAATCAGCCCCAGCATTTT.

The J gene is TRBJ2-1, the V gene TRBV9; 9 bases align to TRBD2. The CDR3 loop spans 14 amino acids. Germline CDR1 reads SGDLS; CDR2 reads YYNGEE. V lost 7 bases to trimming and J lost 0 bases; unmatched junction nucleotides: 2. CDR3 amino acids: CASATSGSYNEQFF. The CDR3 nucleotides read TGTGCCAGCGCGACTAGCGGCTCCTACAATGAGCAGTTCTTC.

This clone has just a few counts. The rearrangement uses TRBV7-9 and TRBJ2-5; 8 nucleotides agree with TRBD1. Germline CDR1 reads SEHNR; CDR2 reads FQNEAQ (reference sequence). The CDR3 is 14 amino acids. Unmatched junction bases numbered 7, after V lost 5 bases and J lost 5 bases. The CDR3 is CASSRQGAGETQYF. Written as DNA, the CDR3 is TGTGCCAGCAGCCGTCAGGGGGCTGGGGAGACCCAGTACTTC. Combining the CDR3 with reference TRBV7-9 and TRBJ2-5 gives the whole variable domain DTGVSQNPRHKITKRGQNVTFRCDPISEHNRLYWYRQTLGQGPEFLTYFQNEAQLEKSRLLSDRFSAERPKGSFSTLEIQRTEQGDSAMYLCASSRQGAGETQYFGPGTRLLVL.

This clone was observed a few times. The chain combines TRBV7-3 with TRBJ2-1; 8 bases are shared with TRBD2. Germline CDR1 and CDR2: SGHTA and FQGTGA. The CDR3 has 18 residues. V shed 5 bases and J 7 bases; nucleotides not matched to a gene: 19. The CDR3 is CASSPTLRGSSGGNEQFF. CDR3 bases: TGTGCCAGCAGCCCAACCCTCCGCGGAAGCTCGGGAGGGAATGAGCAGTTCTTC.

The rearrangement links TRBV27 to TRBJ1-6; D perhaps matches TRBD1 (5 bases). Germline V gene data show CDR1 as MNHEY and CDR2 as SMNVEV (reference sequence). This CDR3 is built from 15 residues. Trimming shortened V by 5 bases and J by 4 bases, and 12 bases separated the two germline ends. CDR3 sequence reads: CASSRLEGYNSPLHF. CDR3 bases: TGTGCCAGCAGTCGACTGGAGGGGTATAATTCACCCCTCCACTTT.

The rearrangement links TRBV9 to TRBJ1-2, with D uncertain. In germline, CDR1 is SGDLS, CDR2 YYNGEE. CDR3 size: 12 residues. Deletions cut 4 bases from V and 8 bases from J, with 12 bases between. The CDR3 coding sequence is TGTGCCAGCAGCACCGGAGGTGGGGGCTACACCTTC. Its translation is CASSTGGGGYTF.

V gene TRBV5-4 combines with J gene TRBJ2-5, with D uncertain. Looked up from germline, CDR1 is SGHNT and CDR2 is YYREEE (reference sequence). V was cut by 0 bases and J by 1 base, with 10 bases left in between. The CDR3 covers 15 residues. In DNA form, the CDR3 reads TGTGCCAGCAGCTTGGGTATGAGTTCCCAAGAGACCCAGTACTTC. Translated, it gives CASSLGMSSQETQYF. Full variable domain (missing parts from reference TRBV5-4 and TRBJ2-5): ETGVTQSPTHLIKTRGQQVTLRCSSQSGHNTVSWYQQALGQGPQFIFQYYREEENGRGNFPPRFSGLQFPNYSSELNVNALELDDSALYLCASSLGMSSQETQYFGPGTRLLVL.

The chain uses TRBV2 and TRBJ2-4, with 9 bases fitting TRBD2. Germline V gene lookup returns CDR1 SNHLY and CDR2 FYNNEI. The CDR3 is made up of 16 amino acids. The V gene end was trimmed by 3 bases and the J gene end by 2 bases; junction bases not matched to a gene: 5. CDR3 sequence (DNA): TGTGCCAGCAGTGAGCGGGGGGGCAGGACCAAAAACATTCAGTACTTC. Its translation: CASSERGGRTKNIQYF.

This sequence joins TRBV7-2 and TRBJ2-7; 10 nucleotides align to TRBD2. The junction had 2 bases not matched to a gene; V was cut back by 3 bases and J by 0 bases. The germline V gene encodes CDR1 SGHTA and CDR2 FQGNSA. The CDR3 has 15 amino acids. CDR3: CASSLGLANSYEQYF. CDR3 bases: TGTGCCAGCAGCTTGGGACTAGCGAACTCCTACGAGCAGTACTTC.

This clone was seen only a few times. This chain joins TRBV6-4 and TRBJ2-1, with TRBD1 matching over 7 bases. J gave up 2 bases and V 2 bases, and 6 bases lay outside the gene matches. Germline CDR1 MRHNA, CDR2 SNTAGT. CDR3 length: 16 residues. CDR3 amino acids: CASSDGVGTAYNEQFF. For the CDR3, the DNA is TGTGCCAGCAGTGACGGAGTCGGGACAGCCTACAATGAGCAGTTCTTC.

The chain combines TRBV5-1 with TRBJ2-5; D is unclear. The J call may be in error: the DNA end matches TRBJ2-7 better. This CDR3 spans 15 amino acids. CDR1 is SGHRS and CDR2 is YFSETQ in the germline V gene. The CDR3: CASSLDSNLAYEQYF. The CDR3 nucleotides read TGCGCCAGCAGCTTGGACAGTAATTTGGCCTACGAGCAGTACTTC.

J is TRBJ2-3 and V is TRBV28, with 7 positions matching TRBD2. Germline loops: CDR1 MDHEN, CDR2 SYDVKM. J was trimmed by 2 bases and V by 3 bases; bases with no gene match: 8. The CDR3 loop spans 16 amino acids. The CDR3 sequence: CASSFPGGGFTDTQYF. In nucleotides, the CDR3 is TGTGCCAGCAGTTTTCCCGGCGGGGGATTCACAGATACGCAGTATTTT.

The CDR3 DNA sequence: TGTGCCAGTAGGCAGGGAAAAGAGACCCAGTACTTC. This encodes CASRQGKETQYF. The gene calls are TRBV19 and TRBJ2-5; D might be TRBD1 (5 bases). The CDR3 extends over 12 amino acids. Germline V CDR1 and CDR2: LNHDA, SQIVND (reference sequence). The germline V and J ends were trimmed by 6 bases and 3 bases, with 8 bases remaining between them. The full variable domain, rest sourced from reference TRBV19 and TRBJ2-5, is DGGITQSPKYLFRKEGQNVTLSCEQNLNHDAMYWYRQDPGQGLRLIYYSQIVNDFQKGDIAEGYSVSREKKESFPLTVTSAQKNPTAFYLCASRQGKETQYFGPGTRLLVL.

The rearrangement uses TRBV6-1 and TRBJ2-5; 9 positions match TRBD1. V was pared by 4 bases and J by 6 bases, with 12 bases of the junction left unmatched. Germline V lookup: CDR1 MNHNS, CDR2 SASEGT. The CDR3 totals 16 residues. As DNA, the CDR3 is TGTGCCAGCAGTGGGGAGACAGGGGGTAGTGGAAAGACCCAGTACTTC. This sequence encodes CASSGETGGSGKTQYF.

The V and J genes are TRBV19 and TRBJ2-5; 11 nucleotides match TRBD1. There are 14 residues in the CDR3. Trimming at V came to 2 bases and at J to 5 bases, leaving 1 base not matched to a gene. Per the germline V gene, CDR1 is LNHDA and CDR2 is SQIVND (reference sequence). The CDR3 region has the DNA TGTGCCAGTAGTATACGGACAGGGGGCGAGACCCAGTACTTC. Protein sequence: CASSIRTGGETQYF.

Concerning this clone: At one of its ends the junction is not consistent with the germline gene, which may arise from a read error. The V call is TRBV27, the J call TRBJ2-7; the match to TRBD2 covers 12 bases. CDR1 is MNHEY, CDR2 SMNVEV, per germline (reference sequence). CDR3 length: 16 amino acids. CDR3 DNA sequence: TGTGCCAGCAGTTTTCGCAGACTAGCGGGGGCCCCCCTCTTCCACTTC. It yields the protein CASSFRRLAGAPLFHF.

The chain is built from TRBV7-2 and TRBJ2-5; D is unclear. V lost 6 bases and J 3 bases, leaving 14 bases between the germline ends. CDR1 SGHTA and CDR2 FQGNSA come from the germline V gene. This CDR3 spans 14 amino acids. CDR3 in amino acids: CASSSDSRKETQYF. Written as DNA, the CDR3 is TGTGCCAGCAGTTCCGACTCTAGAAAAGAGACCCAGTACTTC.

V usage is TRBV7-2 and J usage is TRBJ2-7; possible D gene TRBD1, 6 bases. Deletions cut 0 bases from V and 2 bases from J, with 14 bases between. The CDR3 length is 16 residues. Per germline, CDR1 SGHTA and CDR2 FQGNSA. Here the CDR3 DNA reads TGTGCCAGCAGCTTAGCGGTACAGGGTGTGGCCTACGAGCAGTACTTC. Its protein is CASSLAVQGVAYEQYF.